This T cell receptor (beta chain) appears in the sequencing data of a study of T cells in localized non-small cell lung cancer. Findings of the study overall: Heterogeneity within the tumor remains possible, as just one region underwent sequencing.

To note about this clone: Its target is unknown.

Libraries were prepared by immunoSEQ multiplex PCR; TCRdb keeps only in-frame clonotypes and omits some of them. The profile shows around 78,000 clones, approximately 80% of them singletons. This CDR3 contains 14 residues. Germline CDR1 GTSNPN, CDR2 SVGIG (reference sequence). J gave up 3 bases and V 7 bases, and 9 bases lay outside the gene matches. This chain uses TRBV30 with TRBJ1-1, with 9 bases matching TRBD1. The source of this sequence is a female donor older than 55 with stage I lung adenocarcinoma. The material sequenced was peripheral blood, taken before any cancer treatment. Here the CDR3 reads CASFAQGADTEAFF. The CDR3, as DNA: TGTGCCTCCTTTGCACAGGGGGCCGACACTGAAGCTTTCTTT.